One sample yielded the 20 T cell receptor beta chains listed below, sequenced in a study of regulatory T cells in long-lasting Graves disease. Time point described: newly diagnosed GD, antithyroid drugs for less than 3 months. There was RNA extracted from PBMCs, and the TCR library was made from it. Both iRepertoire HTBI primers and Arm-PCR of CDR3 regions were used to build the TCR beta libraries. TCRdb re-analysed the multiplex PCR reads in MiXCR, keeping a single row per CDR3 protein. The sample includes around 400,000 distinct CDR3 sequences, 15% seen only once; the top ten take about 20%. This sample comprised peripheral blood mononuclear cells (PBMCs), obtained at new diagnosis, from a patient treated with antithyroid drugs. Receptors originate from a female donor with Graves disease.

This clonotype was detected ten times or more. The chain has TRBV7-9 and TRBJ2-5; D not certain. V shed 1 base and J shed 2 bases, with 5 bases lying between them. Germline V gene data show CDR1 as SEHNR and CDR2 as FQNEAQ (reference sequence). This CDR3 is 13 amino acids long. The CDR3 reads CASSLVSQETQYF. The CDR3 coding sequence is TGTGCCAGCAGCTTAGTGAGTCAAGAGACCCAGTACTTC.

The sample holds many counts of this clonotype. The chain carries TRBV28 and TRBJ2-5; 10 bases match TRBD1. The V and J ends lost 5 bases and 4 bases, in that order; junction bases with no gene match: 4. The CDR3 extends over 14 amino acids. Per germline, CDR1 MDHEN and CDR2 SYDVKM. The CDR3 nucleotides read TGTGCCAGCAGTCCCGGGACAGGGGCAGAGACCCAGTACTTC. It specifies CASSPGTGAETQYF.

This clonotype has a count of ten or more. V and J are TRBV20-1 and TRBJ2-5; tentative D call: TRBD1 (5 bases). Trimming left V 4 bases short and J 4 bases short, with 22 bases between. The CDR3 consists of 16 residues. Germline loops: CDR1 DFQATT, CDR2 SNEGSKA (reference sequence). The CDR3, as DNA: TGCAGTGCTAAAAACCCCACCGGCAGGGTCACAGAGACCCAGTACTTC. Encoded protein: CSAKNPTGRVTETQYF.

This clonotype has only a few counts. The chain links TRBV10-3 to TRBJ2-1, with TRBD2 matching 11 bases. The V segment lost 2 bases and the J segment 10 bases; nucleotides outside the gene matches: 7. The V gene's germline CDR1 is ENHRY and CDR2 SYGVKD. The length of the CDR3 is 15 residues. CDR3 DNA sequence: TGTGCCATCAGTGAGGGGCTAGCGGGAGGAAGCGAGCAGTTCTTC. Translating it yields CAISEGLAGGSEQFF.

This clonotype occurred many times. The chain is built from TRBV12-3 or TRBV12-4 and TRBJ2-7, with D unresolved. Trimming cost V 6 bases and J 2 bases, with 5 bases left between them. The CDR3 consists of 11 residues. The CDR3 sequence: CASRGTYEQYF. The CDR3 DNA reads as TGTGCCAGCAGGGGCACCTACGAGCAGTACTTC.

The chain uses TRBV5-1 and TRBJ2-2, with 9 bases aligning to TRBD2. The V gene end was trimmed by 0 bases and the J gene end by 6 bases; junction bases not matched to a gene: 6. The germline CDR1 and CDR2 sequences are SGHRS and YFSETQ. The CDR3 sequence is 16 residues long. The CDR3 coding sequence is TGCGCCAGCAGCTTGGTCCCTAGCGGGGATTCCGGGGAGCTGTTTTTT. Translated, it gives CASSLVPSGDSGELFF.

This clonotype was seen once. A read error may explain this, as a much larger clone is one base away. The chain carries TRBV28 and TRBJ2-1; 12 nucleotides align to TRBD2. Germline CDR1 reads MDHEN; CDR2 reads SYDVKM. The ends lost 5 bases at V and 4 bases at J; junction bases unmatched: 9. The CDR3 sequence is 17 residues long. The CDR3 here is CASSARLAGEGYNEQFF. The CDR3 region has the DNA TGTGCCAGCAGTGCCCGACTAGCGGGAGAAGGGTACAATGAGCAGTTCTTC. The variable domain in full, with the rest retrieved from reference TRBV28 and TRBJ2-1, is DVKVTQSSRYLVKRTGEKVFLECVQDMDHENMFWYRQDPGLGLRLIYFSYDVKMKEKGDIPEGYSVSREKKERFSLILESASTNQTSMYLCASSARLAGEGYNEQFFGPGTRLTVL.

With respect to this clonotype: This may be a read error, as it is one base from a much larger clone. The chain uses TRBV3-1 and TRBJ2-5; 9 bases are a match to TRBD1. The germline CDR1 and CDR2 sequences are LGHDT and YNNKEL (reference sequence). The CDR3 loop spans 15 amino acids. CDR3 bases: TGTGCCAGCAGCCAAATGGGACAGGGACGGGATGAGCAGTCCTTC. Its translation is CASSQMGQGRDEQSF.

Comments on this clonotype: A far larger clone is off by one base, so a read error is likely. The V and J genes are TRBV7-8 and TRBJ2-5; 14 bases are a match to TRBD2. There are 14 residues in the CDR3. In germline, CDR1 is SGHVS, CDR2 FQNEAQ. The CDR3 coding sequence is TGTGCCAGCAGCTTGACTAGCGGGAGGGAGACCCAGTGCTTC. Its translation is CASSLTSGRETQCF.

This clonotype turned up a few times. The chain recombines TRBV10-3 with TRBJ2-4; 9 bases match TRBD1. V shed 10 bases and J 1 base; nucleotides not matched to a gene: 8. Germline CDR1 and CDR2: ENHRY and SYGVKD. The CDR3 totals 15 residues. This chain's CDR3 is CATSGTGKAKNIQYF. CDR3 nucleotide sequence: TGTGCCACCAGCGGGACAGGGAAGGCCAAAAACATTCAGTACTTC.

The genes are TRBV24-1 and TRBJ1-2; 7 positions agree with TRBD1. The CDR3 spans 13 residues. The trim removed 9 bases at V and 5 bases at J, leaving 8 bases unmatched. Germline V gene sequence: CDR1 KGHDR, CDR2 SFDVKD. The CDR3 sequence: CATGSWDSYGYTF. CDR3 nucleotides: TGTGCCACCGGTTCGTGGGACAGTTATGGCTACACCTTC.

At least ten counts were recorded for this clonotype. This chain connects TRBV24-1 to TRBJ2-3; the D is unclear. V was clipped by 4 bases and J by 1 base, with 11 bases between them. This CDR3 is 15 amino acids long. Germline V lookup: CDR1 KGHDR, CDR2 SFDVKD. In DNA, the CDR3 is TGTGCCACCAGTGACCCTCGTCGGGGCACAGATACGCAGTATTTT. It translates to CATSDPRRGTDTQYF.

The rearrangement uses TRBV28 and TRBJ2-7; 7 nucleotides match TRBD1. The CDR3 extends over 12 amino acids. V gave up 4 bases and J gave up 6 bases; unmatched junction bases: 3. Germline CDR1 reads MDHEN; CDR2 reads SYDVKM. In DNA form, the CDR3 reads TGTGCCAGCAGTTCGACAGGGCTCGAGCAGTACTTC. Protein: CASSSTGLEQYF. Based on the CDR3 plus reference TRBV28 and TRBJ2-7, the full variable domain is DVKVTQSSRYLVKRTGEKVFLECVQDMDHENMFWYRQDPGLGLRLIYFSYDVKMKEKGDIPEGYSVSREKKERFSLILESASTNQTSMYLCASSSTGLEQYFGPGTRLTVT.

This clonotype was counted at least ten times. The rearrangement joins TRBV5-1 to TRBJ1-2; D possibly corresponds to TRBD1 (6 bases). This CDR3 has 16 residues. Trimming removed 4 bases from V and 4 bases from J, with 20 bases in between. The V gene's germline CDR1 is SGHRS and CDR2 YFSETQ. As DNA, the CDR3 is TGCGCCAGCAGCCGGGGGGGCCGTGACACTATCTATGGCTACACCTTC. Encoded protein: CASSRGGRDTIYGYTF.

This clonotype was seen at least ten times. The J gene is TRBJ1-5, the V gene TRBV7-2; 9 bases fit TRBD1. This CDR3 contains 15 residues. The V segment lost 4 bases and the J segment 6 bases; nucleotides outside the gene matches: 7. Germline V gene sequence: CDR1 SGHTA, CDR2 FQGNSA. CDR3 sequence reads: CASSSQGQGSQPQHF. CDR3 coding DNA: TGTGCCAGCAGCTCCCAGGGACAGGGAAGTCAGCCCCAGCATTTT.

The rearrangement joins TRBV14 to TRBJ2-7; unclear D gene. Germline CDR1 SGHDN, CDR2 FVKESK. This CDR3 has 16 amino acids. Trimming pared 0 bases from V and 2 bases from J, leaving 14 bases between. CDR3 DNA: TGTGCCAGCAGCCAAGAAGCTAAGACGGACCCCTACGAGCAGTACTTC. As protein: CASSQEAKTDPYEQYF.

This clonotype was detected ten times or more. The genes are TRBV5-1 and TRBJ1-1; D might be TRBD1 (5 bases). With 3 bases removed from V and 3 bases from J, the gap between germline ends came to 15 bases. Germline V lookup: CDR1 SGHRS, CDR2 YFSETQ. The length of the CDR3 is 15 residues. The CDR3 spells CASSSQHNRYTEAFF. CDR3 coding DNA: TGCGCCAGCAGCTCCCAACATAACAGGTACACTGAAGCTTTCTTT. The whole variable domain, filled in from reference TRBV5-1 and TRBJ1-1, reads KAGVTQTPRYLIKTRGQQVTLSCSPISGHRSVSWYQQTPGQGLQFLFEYFSETQRNKGNFPGRFSGRQFSNSRSEMNVSTLELGDSALYLCASSSQHNRYTEAFFGQGTRLTVV.

This clonotype was counted ten times or more. The V call is TRBV6-1, the J call TRBJ2-1; 7 bases agree with TRBD2. Germline CDR1 MNHNS, CDR2 SASEGT. Trimming cost V 8 bases and J 9 bases; bases outside gene matches: 10. The CDR3 runs to 13 residues. CDR3 residues: CASFTRGLLEQFF. CDR3 sequence (DNA): TGTGCCAGCTTTACCCGGGGACTACTTGAGCAGTTCTTC.

Many counts were recorded for this clonotype. This rearrangement joins TRBV12-3 or TRBV12-4 to TRBJ2-1, with D possibly being TRBD1 (6 bases). With 6 bases removed from V and 0 bases from J, the gap between germline ends came to 15 bases. CDR3 length equals 16 residues. The DNA of the CDR3 is TGTGCCAGCAGGTTGGGGGCGACGAGCTCCTACAATGAGCAGTTCTTC. It codes for CASRLGATSSYNEQFF.

The table lists this clonotype with many counts. The V and J genes are TRBV19 and TRBJ1-1; possible D gene TRBD1, 5 bases. The CDR3 is 13 residues long. Per the germline V gene, CDR1 is LNHDA and CDR2 is SQIVND (reference sequence). V was pared by 8 bases and J by 3 bases, with 13 bases between. CDR3 in amino acids: CASRGFRDTEAFF. The DNA of the CDR3 is TGTGCCAGTCGGGGGTTTCGGGACACTGAAGCTTTCTTT.